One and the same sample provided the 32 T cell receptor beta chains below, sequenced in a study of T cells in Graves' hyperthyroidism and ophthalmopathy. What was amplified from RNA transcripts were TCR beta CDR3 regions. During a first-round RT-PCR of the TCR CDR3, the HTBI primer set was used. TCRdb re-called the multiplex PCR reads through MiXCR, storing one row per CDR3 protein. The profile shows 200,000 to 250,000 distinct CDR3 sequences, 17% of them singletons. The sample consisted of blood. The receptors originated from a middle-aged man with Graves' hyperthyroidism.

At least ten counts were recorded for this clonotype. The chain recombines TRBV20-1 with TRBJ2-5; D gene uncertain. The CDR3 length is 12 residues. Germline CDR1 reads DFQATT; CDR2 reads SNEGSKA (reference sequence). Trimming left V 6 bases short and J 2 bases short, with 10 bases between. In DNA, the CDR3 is TGCAGTGCCTCCGACTGGCAAGAGACCCAGTACTTC. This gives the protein CSASDWQETQYF.

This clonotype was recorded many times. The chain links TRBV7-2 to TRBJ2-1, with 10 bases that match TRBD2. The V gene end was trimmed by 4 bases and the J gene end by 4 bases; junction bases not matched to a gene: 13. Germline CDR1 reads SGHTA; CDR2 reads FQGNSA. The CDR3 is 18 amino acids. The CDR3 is CASSSPGTSENYYNEQFF. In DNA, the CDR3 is TGTGCCAGCAGCTCACCTGGGACTAGCGAGAACTATTACAATGAGCAGTTCTTC.

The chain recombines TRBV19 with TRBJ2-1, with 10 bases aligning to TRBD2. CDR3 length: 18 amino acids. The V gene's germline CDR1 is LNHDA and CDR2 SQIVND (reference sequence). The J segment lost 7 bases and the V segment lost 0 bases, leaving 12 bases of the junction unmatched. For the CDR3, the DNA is TGTGCCAGTAGTATAGATCAGGTTCCTAGCGGGAGTACAAATGAGCAGTTCTTC. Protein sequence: CASSIDQVPSGSTNEQFF.

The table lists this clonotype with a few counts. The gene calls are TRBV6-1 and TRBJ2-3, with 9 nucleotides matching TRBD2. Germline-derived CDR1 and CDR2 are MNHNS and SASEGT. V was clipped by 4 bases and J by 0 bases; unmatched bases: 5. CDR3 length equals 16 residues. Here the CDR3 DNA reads TGTGCCAGCAGTGCGGTAGCGGGAGCGAGCACAGATACGCAGTATTTT. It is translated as CASSAVAGASTDTQYF.

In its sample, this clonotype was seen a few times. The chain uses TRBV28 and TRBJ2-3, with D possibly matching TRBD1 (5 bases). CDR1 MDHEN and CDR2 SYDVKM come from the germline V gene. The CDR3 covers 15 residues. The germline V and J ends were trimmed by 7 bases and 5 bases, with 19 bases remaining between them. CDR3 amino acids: CASKMGQDVLDTQYF. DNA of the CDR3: TGTGCCAGCAAAATGGGGCAGGATGTTTTAGATACGCAGTATTTT.

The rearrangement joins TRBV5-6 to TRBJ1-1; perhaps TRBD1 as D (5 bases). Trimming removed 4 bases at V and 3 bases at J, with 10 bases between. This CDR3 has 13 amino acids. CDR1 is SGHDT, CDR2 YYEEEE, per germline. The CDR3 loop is CASSPGYDTEAFF. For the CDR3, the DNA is TGTGCCAGCAGCCCAGGGTATGACACTGAAGCTTTCTTT.

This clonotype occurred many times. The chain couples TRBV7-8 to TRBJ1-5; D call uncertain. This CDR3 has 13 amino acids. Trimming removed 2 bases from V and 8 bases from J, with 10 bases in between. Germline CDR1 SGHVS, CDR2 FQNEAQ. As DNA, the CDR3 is TGTGCCAGCAGCTTAACCGACGGTGAGCCCCAGCATTTT. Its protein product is CASSLTDGEPQHF.

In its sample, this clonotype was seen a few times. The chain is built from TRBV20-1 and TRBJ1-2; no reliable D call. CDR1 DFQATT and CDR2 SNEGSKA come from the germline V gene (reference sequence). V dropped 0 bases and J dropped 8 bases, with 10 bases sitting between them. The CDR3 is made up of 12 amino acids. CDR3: CSARDTDLGYTF. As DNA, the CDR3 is TGCAGTGCTAGAGATACGGATTTAGGCTACACCTTC.

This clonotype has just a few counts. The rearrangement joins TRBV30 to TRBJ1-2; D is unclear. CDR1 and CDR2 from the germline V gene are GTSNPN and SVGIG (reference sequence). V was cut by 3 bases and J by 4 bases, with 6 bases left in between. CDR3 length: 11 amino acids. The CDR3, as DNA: TGTGCCTGGAGAAAAGGCTATGGCTACACCTTC. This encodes CAWRKGYGYTF.

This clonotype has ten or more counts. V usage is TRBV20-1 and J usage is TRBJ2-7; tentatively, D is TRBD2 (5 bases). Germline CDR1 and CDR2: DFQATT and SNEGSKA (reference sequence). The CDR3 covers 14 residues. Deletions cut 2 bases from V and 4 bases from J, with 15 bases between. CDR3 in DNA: TGCAGTGCTAGACTCTATACTAGTGATTACGAGCAGTACTTC. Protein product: CSARLYTSDYEQYF.

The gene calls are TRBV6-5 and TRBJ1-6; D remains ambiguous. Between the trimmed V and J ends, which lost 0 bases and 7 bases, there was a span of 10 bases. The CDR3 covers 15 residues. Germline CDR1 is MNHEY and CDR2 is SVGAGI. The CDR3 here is CASSYSSGLNSPLHF. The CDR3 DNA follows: TGTGCCAGCAGTTACTCGAGCGGACTCAATTCACCCCTCCACTTT.

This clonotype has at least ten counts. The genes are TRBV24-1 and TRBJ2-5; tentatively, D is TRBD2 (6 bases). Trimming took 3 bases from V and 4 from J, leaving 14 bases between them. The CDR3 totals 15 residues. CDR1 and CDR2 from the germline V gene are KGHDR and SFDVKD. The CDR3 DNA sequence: TGTGCCACCAGTGATAGCCGTGGAGCGGGAGAGACCCAGTACTTC. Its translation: CATSDSRGAGETQYF.

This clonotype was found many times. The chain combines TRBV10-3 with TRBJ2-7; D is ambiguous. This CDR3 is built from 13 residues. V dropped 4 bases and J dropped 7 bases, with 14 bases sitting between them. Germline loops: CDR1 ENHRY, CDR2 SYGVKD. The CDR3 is CAISGQILREQYF. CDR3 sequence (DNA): TGTGCCATCAGTGGGCAGATTCTACGGGAGCAGTACTTC.

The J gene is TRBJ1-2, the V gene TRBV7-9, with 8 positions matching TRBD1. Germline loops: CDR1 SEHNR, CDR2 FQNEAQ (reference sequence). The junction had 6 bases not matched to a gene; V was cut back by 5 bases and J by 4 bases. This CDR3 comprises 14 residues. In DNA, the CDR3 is TGTGCCAGCAGCCACTCCAGGGGGCCCTATGGCTACACCTTC. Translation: CASSHSRGPYGYTF.

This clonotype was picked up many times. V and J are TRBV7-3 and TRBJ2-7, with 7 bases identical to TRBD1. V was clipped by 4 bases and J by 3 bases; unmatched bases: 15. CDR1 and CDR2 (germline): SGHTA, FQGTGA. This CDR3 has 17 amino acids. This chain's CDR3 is CASSCYRPGQNNYEQYF. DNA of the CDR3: TGTGCCAGCAGCTGCTACCGGCCGGGACAGAATAACTACGAGCAGTACTTC.

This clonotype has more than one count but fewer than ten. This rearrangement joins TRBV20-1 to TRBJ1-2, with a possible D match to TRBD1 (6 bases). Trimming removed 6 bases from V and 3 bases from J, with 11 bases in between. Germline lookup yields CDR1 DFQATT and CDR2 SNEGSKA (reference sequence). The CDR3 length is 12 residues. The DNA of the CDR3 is TGCAGTGCCACCGGACAGCACTATGGCTACACCTTC. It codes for CSATGQHYGYTF.

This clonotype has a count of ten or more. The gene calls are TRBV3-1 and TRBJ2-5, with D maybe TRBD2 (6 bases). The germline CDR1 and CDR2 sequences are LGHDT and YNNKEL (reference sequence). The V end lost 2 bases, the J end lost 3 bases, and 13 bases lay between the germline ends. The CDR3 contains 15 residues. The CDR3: CASSQYVSGEETQYF. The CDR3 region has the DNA TGTGCCAGCAGCCAATACGTTAGCGGAGAAGAGACCCAGTACTTC.

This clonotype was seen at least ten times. CDR3 sequence reads: CASSLALATNEKLFF. The CDR3 region has the DNA TGTGCCAGCAGTTTAGCTCTCGCAACTAATGAAAAACTGTTTTTT. The V call is TRBV12-3 or TRBV12-4, the J call TRBJ1-4; D is uncertain. This CDR3 contains 15 residues. V dropped 0 bases and J dropped 0 bases, with 5 bases sitting between them.

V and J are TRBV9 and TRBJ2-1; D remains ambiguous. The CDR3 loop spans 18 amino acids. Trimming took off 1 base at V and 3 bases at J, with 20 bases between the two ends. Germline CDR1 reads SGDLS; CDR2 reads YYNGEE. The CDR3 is CASSVPYSGPYIYNEQFF. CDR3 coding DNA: TGTGCCAGCAGCGTACCCTATTCTGGTCCTTATATCTACAATGAGCAGTTCTTC.

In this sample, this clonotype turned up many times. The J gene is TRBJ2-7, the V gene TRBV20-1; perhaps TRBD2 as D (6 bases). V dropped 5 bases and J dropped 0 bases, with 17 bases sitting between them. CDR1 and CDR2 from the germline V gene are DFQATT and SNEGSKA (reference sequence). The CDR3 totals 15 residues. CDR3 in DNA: TGCAGTGCTCCGGCCGCCAGCGGGTCCTCCTACGAGCAGTACTTC. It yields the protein CSAPAASGSSYEQYF.

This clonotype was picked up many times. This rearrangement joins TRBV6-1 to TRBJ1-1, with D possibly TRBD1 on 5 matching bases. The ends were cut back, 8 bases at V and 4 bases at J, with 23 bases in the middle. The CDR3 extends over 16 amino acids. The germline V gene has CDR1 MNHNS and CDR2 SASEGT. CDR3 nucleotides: TGTGCCAGCGCTAGCGGGTGGAGGGGCTGGGGCACTGAAGCTTTCTTT. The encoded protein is CASASGWRGWGTEAFF.

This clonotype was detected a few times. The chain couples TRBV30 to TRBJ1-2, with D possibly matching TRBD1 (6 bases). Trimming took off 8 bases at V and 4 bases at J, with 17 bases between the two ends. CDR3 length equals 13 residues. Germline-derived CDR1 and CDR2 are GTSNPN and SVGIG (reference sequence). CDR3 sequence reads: CALELAGVYGYTF. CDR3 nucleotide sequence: TGTGCCCTGGAGTTGGCAGGGGTCTATGGCTACACCTTC. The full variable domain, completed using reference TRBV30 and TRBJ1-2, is SQTIHQWPATLVQPVGSPLSLECTVEGTSNPNLYWYRQAAGRGLQLLFYSVGIGQISSEVPQNLSASRPQDRQFILSSKKLLLSDSGFYLCALELAGVYGYTFGSGTRLTVV.

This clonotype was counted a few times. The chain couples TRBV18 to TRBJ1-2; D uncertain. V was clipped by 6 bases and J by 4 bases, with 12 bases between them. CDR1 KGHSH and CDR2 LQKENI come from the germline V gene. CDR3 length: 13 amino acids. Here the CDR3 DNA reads TGTGCCAGCTCCTTGAGGGAAGGCTATGGCTACACCTTC. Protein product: CASSLREGYGYTF.

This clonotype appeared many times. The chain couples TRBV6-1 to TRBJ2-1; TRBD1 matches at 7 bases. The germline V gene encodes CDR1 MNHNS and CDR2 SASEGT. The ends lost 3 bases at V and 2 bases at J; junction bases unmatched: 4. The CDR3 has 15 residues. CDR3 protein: CASSEAGTAYNEQFF. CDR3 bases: TGTGCCAGCAGTGAGGCCGGGACAGCCTACAATGAGCAGTTCTTC.

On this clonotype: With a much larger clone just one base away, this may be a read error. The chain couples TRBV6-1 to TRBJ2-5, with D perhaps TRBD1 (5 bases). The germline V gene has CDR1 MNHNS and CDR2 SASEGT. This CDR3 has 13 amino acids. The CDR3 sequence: CTSIVGHRGTQYF. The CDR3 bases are TGTACCAGCATCGTGGGGCACCGAGGGACCCAGTACTTC.

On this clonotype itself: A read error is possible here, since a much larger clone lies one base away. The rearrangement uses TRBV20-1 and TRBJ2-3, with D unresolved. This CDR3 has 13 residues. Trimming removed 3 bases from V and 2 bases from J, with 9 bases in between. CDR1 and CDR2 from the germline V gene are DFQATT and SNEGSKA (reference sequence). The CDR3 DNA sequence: TGCAGTGCTAGCGTATCCGACACAGATACGCAGTATTTT. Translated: CSASVSDTDTQYF.

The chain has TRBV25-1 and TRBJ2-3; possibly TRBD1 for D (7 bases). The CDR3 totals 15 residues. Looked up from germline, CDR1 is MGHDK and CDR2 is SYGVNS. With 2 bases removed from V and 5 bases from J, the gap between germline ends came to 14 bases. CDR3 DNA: TGTGCCAGCAGTGAAATCCAGGGGGGAAAAGATACGCAGTATTTT. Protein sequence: CASSEIQGGKDTQYF.

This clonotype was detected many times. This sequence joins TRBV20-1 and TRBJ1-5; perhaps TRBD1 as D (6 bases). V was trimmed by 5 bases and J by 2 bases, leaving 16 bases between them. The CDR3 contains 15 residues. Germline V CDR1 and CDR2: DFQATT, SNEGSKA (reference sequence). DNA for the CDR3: TGCAGTGCTCTGGGACGTCGACAGGGCAATCAGCCCCAGCATTTT. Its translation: CSALGRRQGNQPQHF.

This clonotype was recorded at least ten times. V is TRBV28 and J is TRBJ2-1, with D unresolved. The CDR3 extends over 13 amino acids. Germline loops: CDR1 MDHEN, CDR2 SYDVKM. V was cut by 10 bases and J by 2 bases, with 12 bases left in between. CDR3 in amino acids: CATVSPTYNEQFF. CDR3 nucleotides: TGTGCCACCGTCTCTCCCACCTACAATGAGCAGTTCTTC.

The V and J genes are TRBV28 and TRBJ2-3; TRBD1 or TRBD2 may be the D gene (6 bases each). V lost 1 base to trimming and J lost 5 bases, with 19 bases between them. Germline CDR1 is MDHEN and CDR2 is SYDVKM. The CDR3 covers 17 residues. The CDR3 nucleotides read TGTGCCAGCAGTTTATTGGGGGGCCGGATCATGGGAGATACGCAGTATTTT. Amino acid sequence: CASSLLGGRIMGDTQYF.

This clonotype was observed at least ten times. CDR3 loop: CATSRVGSYEQYF. The CDR3 DNA follows: TGTGCCACCAGCAGAGTGGGTAGCTACGAGCAGTACTTC. The chain combines TRBV15 with TRBJ2-7, with unresolved D. Trimming removed 1 base from V and 3 bases from J, with 7 bases in between. The CDR3 is made up of 13 amino acids. CDR1 is LNHNV and CDR2 is YYDKDF in the germline V gene (reference sequence).

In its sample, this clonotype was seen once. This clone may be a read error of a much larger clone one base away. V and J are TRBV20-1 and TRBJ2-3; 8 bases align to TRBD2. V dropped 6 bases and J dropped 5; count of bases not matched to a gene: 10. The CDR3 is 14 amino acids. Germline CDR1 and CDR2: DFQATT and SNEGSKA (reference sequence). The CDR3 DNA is TGCAGTGCCCATCTCGGGACTAGTATAGATACGCAGTATTTT. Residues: CSAHLGTSIDTQYF.